This T cell receptor (beta chain) was sequenced in a study of resident and recirculating memory T cells in vitiligo (dated by TCRdb to about 2018). About the study as a whole: The study took epidermis from shave biopsies of two lesional and two nonlesional sites, plus PBMCs, from each of a few stable vitiligo patients for TCR beta sequencing. Without cell sorting, samples were homogenized immediately before genomic DNA was extracted using the Qiagen DNeasy Blood & Tissue Kit. Human TCR beta sequencing was used to test whether specific clones in lesional vitiligo skin differed from clones in nonlesional skin and blood.

A patient's vitiligo counted as stable when the lesions had not changed at all during the previous 6 months. To qualify as stable, patients additionally needed to show no confetti depigmentation, which is a clinical sign of active vitiligo. Any patient who had received treatment in the previous three months was excluded. Ficoll density gradient centrifugation was used to isolate PBMCs from heparinized blood, after which the PBMCs were flash-frozen. The V and J ends are trimmed by 0 bases and 4 bases, leaving 9 bases between them. CDR1 LGHNA and CDR2 YNFKEQ are derived from the germline V gene. The CDR3 contains 15 residues, cysteine and phenylalanine counted. Only the CDR3 DNA stays, 45 bases, in frame from base 1. This clone was seen once. Its antigen is unknown. Base quality data are lacking; no much larger clone is found one base away. TCR beta chains were amplified from genomic DNA using the immunoSEQ hsTCRB kit. TCR beta libraries were sequenced on an Illumina MiSeq instrument by the immunoSEQ service. Per the original workflow: The immunoSEQ Analyzer was used to analyze the repertoire data. The table comes from immuneACCESS by way of TCRdb, which keeps in-frame sequences with V and J called. Part of the clones is missing from these tables; in studies checked, under half for an unresolved V gene and the rest for unknown reasons. V and J calls and clone size are as listed in that table; D and trimming were resolved from the DNA. Recorded for this sample are tens of thousands of clones; 90% to 95% of them occurred a single time. Less than 5% of the sample belongs to the ten largest clones.

What the work shows at the level of the full study, not this receptor alone: TCR sequences were not conserved across biopsy sites or patients, suggesting that different T cell clones infiltrate different lesions, described as private specificity. No unique dominant TCR clone was detected, and clonality varied among vitiligo lesions. Overlap and correlation analysis found no significant repertoire overlap between any two biopsies, even biopsies from the same patient, apart from each lesion compared with itself. Mechanistic studies in the future are needed to assess how much the detected T cell clones and the human Trm pools versus Tcm pools each contribute.

The chain is assembled from TRBV4-2 and TRBJ2-2; D gene: possibly TRBD1, on 5 matching bases. This sequence was found in a male donor with vitiligo. Sequenced sample: blood. This receptor carries the CDR3 CASSQDRGGTGELFF. The DNA is as follows: TGTGCCAGCAGCCAAGATAGGGGTGGCACCGGGGAGCTGTTTTTT.